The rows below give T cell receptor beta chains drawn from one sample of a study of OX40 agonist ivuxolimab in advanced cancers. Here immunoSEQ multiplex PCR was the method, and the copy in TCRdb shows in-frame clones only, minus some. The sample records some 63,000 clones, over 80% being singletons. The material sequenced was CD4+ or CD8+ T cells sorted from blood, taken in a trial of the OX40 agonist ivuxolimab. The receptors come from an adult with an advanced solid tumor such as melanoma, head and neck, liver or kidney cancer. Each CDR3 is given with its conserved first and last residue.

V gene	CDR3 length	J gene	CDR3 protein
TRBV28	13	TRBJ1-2	CASSWRDRGFLGF
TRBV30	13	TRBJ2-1	CAWRWGLVPEQFF
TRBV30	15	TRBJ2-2	CAWSVWGQEVGELFF
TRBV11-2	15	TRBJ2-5	CASSLELWGHETQYF
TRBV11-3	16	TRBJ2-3	CASSSRTPGGTDTQYF
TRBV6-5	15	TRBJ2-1	CASSYMSGRGNEQFF
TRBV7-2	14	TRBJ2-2	CATALGQNTGELFF
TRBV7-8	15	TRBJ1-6	CASSPKDLYNSPLHF
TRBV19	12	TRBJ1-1	CASSRGYTEAFF
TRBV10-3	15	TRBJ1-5	CAISGPGEGNQPQHF
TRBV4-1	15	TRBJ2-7	CASSQERADSYEQYF
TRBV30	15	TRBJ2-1	CAWSLGLAGLNEQFF
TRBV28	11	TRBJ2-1	CASSPLNEQFF
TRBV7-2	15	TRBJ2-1	CASSKLLDRTHEQFF
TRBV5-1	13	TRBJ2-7	CASRGGTAYEQYF
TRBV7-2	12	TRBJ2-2	CASTLNTGELFF
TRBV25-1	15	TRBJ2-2	CASSKQGAGGGELFF
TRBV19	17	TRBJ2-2	CASSIRTGLSLTGELFF
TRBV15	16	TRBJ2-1	CATSRGTSGGYNEQFF
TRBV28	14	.	CASSLVAGGTEQYF
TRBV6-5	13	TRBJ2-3	CASCRGMRDTQYF
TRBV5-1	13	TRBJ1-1	CASSLSTGYEAFF
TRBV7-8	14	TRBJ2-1	CASSLEYSYNEQFF
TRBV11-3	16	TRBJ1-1	CASSLGKGTVNTEAFF
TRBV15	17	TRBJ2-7	CATSRDTASGIYYEQYF
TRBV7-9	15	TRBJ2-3	CASSNRGNPTDTQYF
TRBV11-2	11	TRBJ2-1	CASRIRDFQFF
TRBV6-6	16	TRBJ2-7	CASSTPILGRSYEQYF
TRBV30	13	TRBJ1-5	CAWSPGSNQPQHF
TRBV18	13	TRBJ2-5	CASSPGAQETQYF
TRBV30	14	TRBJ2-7	CAWSITGMSREQYF
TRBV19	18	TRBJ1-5	CASSIDLGPRRGNQPQHF
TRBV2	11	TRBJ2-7	CASSRVREQYF
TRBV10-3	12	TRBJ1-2	CAIRLQNYGYTF
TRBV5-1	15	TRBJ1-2	CASSSSGTGAYGYTF
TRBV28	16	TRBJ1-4	CASSSTTGRIREKLFF